The TCR beta chain described here comes from a study of OX40 agonist ivuxolimab in advanced cancers. About the study: Patients in dose escalation had liver, melanoma, kidney or head and neck cancers. In three patients, partial responses were observed, one with hepatocellular carcinoma and two with cutaneous melanoma. General study points: At 0.1-3.0 mg/kg, partial responders had clonal expansion among the lowest observed.

Germline V gene lookup returns CDR1 SGHVS and CDR2 FQNEAQ. The V gene lost 5 bases and the J gene lost 1 base, with 9 bases spanning the gap. CDR3 length: 15 residues. Generated by immunoSEQ multiplex PCR, the TCRdb table keeps only in-frame clones and is missing some. The data hold approximately 91,000 clones, with roughly 87% observed a single time. Peripheral blood came from all dose cohorts at three timepoints. Concerning this clone itself: What it binds is not known. The conserved closing phenylalanine or tryptophan is absent in this CDR3, likely reflecting a read error.

The chain uses TRBV7-8 and TRBJ1-6; no clear D. The sequence derives from an adult with an advanced solid tumor such as melanoma, head and neck, liver or kidney cancer. Sequenced material: CD4+ or CD8+ T cells sorted from blood, taken in a trial of the OX40 agonist ivuxolimab. CDR3 sequence reads: CASSRRESYNSPLHL. CDR3 in DNA: TGTGCCAGCAGCAGACGGGAGTCCTATAATTCACCCCTCCACCTT.